This section outlines one T cell receptor (beta chain) sequence together with its context. This CDR3 has 14 residues. CDR1 and CDR2 (germline): SEHNR, FQNEAQ (reference sequence). V was pared by 5 bases and J by 6 bases, with 16 bases between. This sample stems from a study of blood T cell repertoires in COVID-19. Only in-frame clones appear in the TCRdb table, and some are missing; sequencing was by immunoSEQ multiplex PCR. Found here are tens of thousands of clones, under 95% of them singletons; the top ten hold approximately 2.5%. The V call is TRBV7-9, the J call TRBJ1-1; weak D call: TRBD1 (6 bases). Sequenced: peripheral blood. The source is a man aged 45 to 65 with active COVID-19. This CDR3 reads CASSEPQGWAEAFF. The CDR3 DNA sequence: TGTGCCAGCAGCGAGCCTCAGGGGTGGGCTGAAGCTTTCTTT. Supplemented by reference TRBV7-9 and TRBJ1-1, the full variable domain reads DTGVSQNPRHKITKRGQNVTFRCDPISEHNRLYWYRQTLGQGPEFLTYFQNEAQLEKSRLLSDRFSAERPKGSFSTLEIQRTEQGDSAMYLCASSEPQGWAEAFFGQGTRLTVV.